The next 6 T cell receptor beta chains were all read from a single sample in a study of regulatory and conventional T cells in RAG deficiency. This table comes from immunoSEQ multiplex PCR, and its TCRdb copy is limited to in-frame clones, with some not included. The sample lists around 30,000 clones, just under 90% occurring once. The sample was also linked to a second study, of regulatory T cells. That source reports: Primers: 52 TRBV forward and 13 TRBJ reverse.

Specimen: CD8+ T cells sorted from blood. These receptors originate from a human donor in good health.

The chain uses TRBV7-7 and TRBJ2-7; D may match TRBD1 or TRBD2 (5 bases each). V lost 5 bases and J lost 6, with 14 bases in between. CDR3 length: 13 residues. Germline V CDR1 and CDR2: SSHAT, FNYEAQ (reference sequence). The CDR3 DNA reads TGTGCCAGCAGCCTCATGAGGGGCTCCGAGCAGTACTTC. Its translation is CASSLMRGSEQYF.

For the CDR3, the DNA is TGCGCCAGCAGCCAAGAATGGGCAGCCAATCAGCCCCAGCATTTT. It yields the protein CASSQEWAANQPQHF. This chain joins TRBV4-1 and TRBJ1-5; the D is unclear. The germline gives CDR1 MGHRA, CDR2 YSYEKL. This CDR3 spans 15 amino acids. V was cut by 0 bases and J by 3 bases, with 9 bases left in between.

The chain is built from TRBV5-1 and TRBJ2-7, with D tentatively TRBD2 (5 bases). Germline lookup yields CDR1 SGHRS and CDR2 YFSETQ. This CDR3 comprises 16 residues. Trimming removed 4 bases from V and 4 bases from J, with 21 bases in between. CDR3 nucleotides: TGCGCCAGCAGCCGGGGTTCTGGGAACCGGAATTACGAGCAGTACTTC. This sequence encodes CASSRGSGNRNYEQYF.

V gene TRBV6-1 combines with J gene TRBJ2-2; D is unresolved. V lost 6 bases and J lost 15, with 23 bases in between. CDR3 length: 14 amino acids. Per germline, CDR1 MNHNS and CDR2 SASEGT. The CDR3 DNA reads TGTGCCAGCAGCACATCTCCTTCCCTAACCAGGATGTTTTTT. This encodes CASSTSPSLTRMFF.

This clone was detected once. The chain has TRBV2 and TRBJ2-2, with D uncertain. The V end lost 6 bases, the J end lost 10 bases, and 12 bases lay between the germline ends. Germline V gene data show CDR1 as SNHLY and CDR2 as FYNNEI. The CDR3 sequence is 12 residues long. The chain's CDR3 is CASRDGAEELFF. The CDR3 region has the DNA TGTGCCAGCAGGGACGGTGCCGAGGAGCTGTTTTTT.

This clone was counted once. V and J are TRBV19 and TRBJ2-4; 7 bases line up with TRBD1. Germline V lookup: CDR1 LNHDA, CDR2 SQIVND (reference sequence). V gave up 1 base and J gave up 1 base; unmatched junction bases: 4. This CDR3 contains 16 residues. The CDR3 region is CASSIAHRGAKNIQYF. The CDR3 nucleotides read TGTGCCAGTAGTATAGCCCACAGGGGTGCCAAAAACATTCAGTACTTC.